This TCR beta chain was found in a study of tumor-infiltrating lymphocytes in localized non-small cell lung cancer. Study background: Some samples were collected after neoadjuvant chemotherapy; smokers, never-smokers and several histologies were included.

Study conclusions and caveats: Technical variation could not be separated from intratumor heterogeneity here.

The repertoire was sequenced with immunoSEQ multiplex PCR; TCRdb's copy has only in-frame clones and lacks some. The table records roughly 9,900 clones, 63% of them present only once. In this sample, this clone is medium-sized. Its matching antigen is unknown. This clonotype originated in a human donor with non-small cell lung cancer. Material for sequencing was lung tumor tissue.

CDR3 sequence: CASSPNPYSTGELFF. CDR3 DNA sequence: TGTGCCAGCAGCCCCAACCCGTATTCAACCGGGGAGCTGTTTTTT. The chain links TRBV6-5 to TRBJ2-2; D gene unclear. Trimming took off 6 bases at V and 5 bases at J, with 16 bases between the two ends. Germline CDR1 and CDR2: MNHEY and SVGAGI. CDR3 length: 15 amino acids.